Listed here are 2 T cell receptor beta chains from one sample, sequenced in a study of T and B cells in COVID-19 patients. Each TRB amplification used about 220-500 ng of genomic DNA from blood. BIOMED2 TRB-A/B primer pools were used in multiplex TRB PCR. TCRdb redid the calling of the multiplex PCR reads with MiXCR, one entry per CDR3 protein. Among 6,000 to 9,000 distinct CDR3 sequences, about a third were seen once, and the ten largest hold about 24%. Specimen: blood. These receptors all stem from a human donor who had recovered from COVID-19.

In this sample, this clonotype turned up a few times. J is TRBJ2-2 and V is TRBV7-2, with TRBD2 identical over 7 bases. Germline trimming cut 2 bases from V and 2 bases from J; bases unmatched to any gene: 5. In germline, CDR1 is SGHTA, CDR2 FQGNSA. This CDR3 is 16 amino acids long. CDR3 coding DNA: TGTGCCAGCAGCTTATCCAGCGGGGTTAACACCGGGGAGCTGTTTTTT. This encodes CASSLSSGVNTGELFF.

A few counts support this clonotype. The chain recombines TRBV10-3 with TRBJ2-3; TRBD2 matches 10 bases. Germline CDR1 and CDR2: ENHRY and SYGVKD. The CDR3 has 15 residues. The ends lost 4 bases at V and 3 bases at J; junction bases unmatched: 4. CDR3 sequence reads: CAISGGTSATDTQYF. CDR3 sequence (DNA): TGTGCCATCAGTGGAGGGACTAGCGCTACAGATACGCAGTATTTT.